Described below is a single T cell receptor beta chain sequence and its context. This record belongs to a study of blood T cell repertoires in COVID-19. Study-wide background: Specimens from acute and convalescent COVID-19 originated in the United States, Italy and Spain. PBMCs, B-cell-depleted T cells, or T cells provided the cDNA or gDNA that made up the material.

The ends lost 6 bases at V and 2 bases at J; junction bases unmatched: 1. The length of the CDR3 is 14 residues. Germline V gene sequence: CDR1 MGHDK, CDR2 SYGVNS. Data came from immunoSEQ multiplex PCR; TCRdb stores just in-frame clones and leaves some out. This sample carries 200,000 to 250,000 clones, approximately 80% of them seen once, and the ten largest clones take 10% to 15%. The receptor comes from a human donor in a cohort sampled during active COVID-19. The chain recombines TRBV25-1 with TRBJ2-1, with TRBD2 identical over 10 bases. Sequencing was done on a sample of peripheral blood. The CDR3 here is CASRGLAPYNEQFF. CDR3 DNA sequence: TGTGCCAGCAGGGGACTAGCGCCCTACAATGAGCAGTTCTTC.